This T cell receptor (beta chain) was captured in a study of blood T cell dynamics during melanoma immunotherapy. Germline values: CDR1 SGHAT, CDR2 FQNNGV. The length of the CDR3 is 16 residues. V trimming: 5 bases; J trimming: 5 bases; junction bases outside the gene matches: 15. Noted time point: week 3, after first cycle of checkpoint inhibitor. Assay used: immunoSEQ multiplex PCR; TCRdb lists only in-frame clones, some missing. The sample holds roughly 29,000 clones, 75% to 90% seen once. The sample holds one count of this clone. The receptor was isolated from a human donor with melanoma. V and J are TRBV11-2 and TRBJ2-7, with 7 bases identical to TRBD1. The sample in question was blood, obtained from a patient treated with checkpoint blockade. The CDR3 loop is CASSPRQGRAVDEQYF. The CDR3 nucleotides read TGTGCCAGCAGCCCACGACAGGGACGAGCTGTTGACGAGCAGTACTTC.